This passage covers 27 T cell receptor beta chains from one sample sequenced in a study of blood T cells in healthy people across ages (dated by TCRdb to about 2015). The library was prepared using 5' RACE. Instrument on record: Illumina HiSeq 2500. The second PCR ran for roughly 7 to 11 cycles and used a J-beta primer mix along with a sample-barcoded 5' primer. The public reads were run again by TCRdb, first through fastp at Q25 and then through MiXCR, and only productive beta chains were kept. A single entry per CDR3 protein holds the most common genes and DNA from its merged rows. This sample lists 700,000 to 950,000 distinct CDR3 sequences; around 40% were detected once. The ten largest make up approximately 22% of the sample. Sequencing used blood. The receptors shown here come from a woman between 55 and 75 years old in good health.

This clonotype has a handful of counts. This sequence joins TRBV5-6 and TRBJ1-1; D remains ambiguous. CDR1 is SGHDT, CDR2 YYEEEE, per germline. The CDR3 extends over 13 amino acids. Trimming shortened V by 1 base and J by 8 bases, and 12 bases separated the two germline ends. In DNA form, the CDR3 reads TGTGCCAGCAGCTTGTATTTGAACAAAGAAGCTTTCTTT. This sequence encodes CASSLYLNKEAFF.

The V call is TRBV7-9, the J call TRBJ2-2; 9 nucleotides agree with TRBD2. Germline loops: CDR1 SEHNR, CDR2 FQNEAQ (reference sequence). Trimming at V came to 2 bases and at J to 5 bases, leaving 9 bases not matched to a gene. This CDR3 contains 17 residues. CDR3 loop: CASSLTAGGGRTGELFF. The CDR3 DNA reads TGTGCCAGCAGCTTAACAGCGGGAGGAGGTCGAACCGGGGAGCTGTTTTTT.

This clonotype was observed many times. The V call is TRBV25-1, the J call TRBJ2-7; D is ambiguous. V was cut by 2 bases and J by 7 bases, with 18 bases left in between. Looked up from germline, CDR1 is MGHDK and CDR2 is SYGVNS. The CDR3 consists of 15 residues. CDR3 protein: CASSEPLAGSAEQYF. CDR3 DNA sequence: TGTGCCAGCAGTGAACCTCTGGCAGGCTCAGCAGAGCAGTACTTC.

V usage is TRBV20-1 and J usage is TRBJ2-3; TRBD2 agrees at 9 bases. V lost 0 bases to trimming and J lost 4 bases; unmatched junction nucleotides: 8. This CDR3 is 16 amino acids long. CDR1 is DFQATT, CDR2 SNEGSKA, per germline (reference sequence). CDR3 sequence: CSARELAGGWADTQYF. The CDR3 DNA follows: TGCAGTGCTAGAGAGCTTGCGGGGGGGTGGGCAGATACGCAGTATTTT.

The sample holds many counts of this clonotype. The chain links TRBV20-1 to TRBJ1-6; possible D gene TRBD1, 5 bases. Germline CDR1 is DFQATT and CDR2 is SNEGSKA (reference sequence). Trimming left V 0 bases short and J 9 bases short, with 21 bases between. This CDR3 spans 17 amino acids. The CDR3 DNA is TGCAGTGCTAGAGATCCGATTTGGGACCCCGAAGTTTCACCCCTCCACTTT. Translating it yields CSARDPIWDPEVSPLHF.

The gene calls are TRBV5-1 and TRBJ2-3; possibly TRBD1 for D (6 bases). The CDR3 extends over 16 amino acids. Per the germline V gene, CDR1 is SGHRS and CDR2 is YFSETQ. V was cut by 4 bases and J by 1 base, with 16 bases left in between. The CDR3 DNA sequence: TGCGCCAGCAGCCTCGCACAGACAGGAGGCACAGATACGCAGTATTTT. It is translated as CASSLAQTGGTDTQYF.

This clonotype appeared many times. The V gene is TRBV4-2, the J gene TRBJ2-1; 10 positions match TRBD2. Germline V gives CDR1 LGHNA, CDR2 YNFKEQ. The CDR3 consists of 15 residues. V dropped 6 bases and J dropped 4; count of bases not matched to a gene: 6. CDR3 protein: CASRVAGGTYNEQFF. The CDR3 DNA is TGTGCCAGCAGGGTAGCGGGAGGCACTTACAATGAGCAGTTCTTC.

This clonotype turned up a few times. The genes are TRBV6-1 and TRBJ1-5; D is uncertain. The V and J ends lost 11 bases and 6 bases respectively, with 17 bases between them. Germline V gene data show CDR1 as MNHNS and CDR2 as SASEGT. This CDR3 region has 13 residues. CDR3 DNA: TGTGCCGGGAAAACGGGATGGTCTCAGCCCCAGCATTTT. This gives the protein CAGKTGWSQPQHF.

To note about this clonotype: Since a much larger clone is just one base distant, this may be a read error. The chain joins TRBV4-2 to TRBJ2-7; D is tentatively TRBD1 or TRBD2 (5 bases each). Germline CDR1 LGHNA, CDR2 YNFKEQ. The CDR3 sequence is 14 residues long. CDR3 sequence: CANSQGSQGYEQYF. The CDR3 DNA reads TGTGCCAACAGCCAAGGGAGTCAGGGCTACGAGCAGTACTTC.

The V gene is TRBV3-1, the J gene TRBJ2-1, with 7 positions matching TRBD2. V dropped 3 bases and J dropped 6; count of bases not matched to a gene: 5. CDR1 LGHDT and CDR2 YNNKEL come from the germline V gene (reference sequence). CDR3 length: 14 amino acids. The CDR3 sequence is CASSHGGEGNEQFF. CDR3 bases: TGTGCCAGCAGCCATGGGGGGGAGGGCAATGAGCAGTTCTTC.

The chain combines TRBV24-1 with TRBJ2-3; unclear D gene. The CDR3 sequence is 15 residues long. V lost 4 bases and J lost 0, with 10 bases in between. Germline CDR1 and CDR2: KGHDR and SFDVKD. CDR3 protein: CATSDVTWSTDTQYF. The DNA for the CDR3 is TGTGCCACCAGTGACGTGACATGGAGCACAGATACGCAGTATTTT.

The chain has TRBV4-2 and TRBJ1-2; no definite D call. Germline CDR1 is LGHNA and CDR2 is YNFKEQ. The CDR3 is made up of 14 amino acids. Deletions cut 2 bases from V and 4 bases from J, with 11 bases between. CDR3 nucleotide sequence: TGTGCCAGCAGCCAACTAGGGATCCCCTATGGCTACACCTTC. Protein: CASSQLGIPYGYTF.

The CDR3 is CASSQDAGRGYEQYF. The CDR3 coding sequence is TGCGCCAGCAGCCAAGACGCGGGACGAGGTTACGAGCAGTACTTC. The chain joins TRBV4-3 to TRBJ2-5; possibly TRBD2 for D (6 bases). The J call is doubtful: the DNA matches TRBJ2-7 better. This CDR3 contains 15 residues. Germline values: CDR1 LGHNA, CDR2 YSLEER.

The gene calls are TRBV7-8 and TRBJ2-6; no firm D call. Looked up from germline, CDR1 is SGHVS and CDR2 is FQNEAQ. Trimming removed 0 bases at V and 0 bases at J, with 6 bases between. CDR3 length: 16 residues. CDR3 in DNA: TGTGCCAGCAGCTTAGCCCACTTCTCTGGGGCCAACGTCCTGACTTTC. Its translation: CASSLAHFSGANVLTF.

In this sample, this clonotype turned up a few times. This CDR3 reads CSAAGGSNGYTF. The CDR3 coding sequence is TGCAGTGCCGCCGGGGGAAGCAATGGCTACACCTTC. V and J are TRBV20-1 and TRBJ1-2, with a possible D match to TRBD1 (5 bases). V lost 6 bases and J 6 bases, leaving 14 bases between the germline ends. Germline V gene lookup returns CDR1 DFQATT and CDR2 SNEGSKA (reference sequence). The CDR3 covers 12 residues.

CDR3 DNA sequence: TGTGCCAGCAGTTTAAGCGCAGGGGGTAACTATGGCTACACCTTC. It codes for CASSLSAGGNYGYTF. The chain combines TRBV28 with TRBJ1-2; 7 bases map to TRBD1. The CDR3 runs to 15 residues. Per the germline V gene, CDR1 is MDHEN and CDR2 is SYDVKM. With 2 bases clipped from V and 1 base from J, the junction kept 4 bases outside the gene matches.

The rearrangement links TRBV4-1 to TRBJ1-5; 7 bases fit TRBD1. Unmatched junction bases numbered 6, after V lost 0 bases and J lost 7 bases. The CDR3 spans 15 residues. Germline lookup yields CDR1 MGHRA and CDR2 YSYEKL. The CDR3 sequence is CASSQEGGEGQPQHF. In DNA form, the CDR3 reads TGCGCCAGCAGCCAAGAAGGGGGCGAGGGACAGCCCCAGCATTTT.

The chain joins TRBV20-1 to TRBJ2-1; D tentatively fits TRBD1 or TRBD2 (5 bases each). The V gene's germline CDR1 is DFQATT and CDR2 SNEGSKA (reference sequence). This CDR3 contains 12 residues. V was clipped by 5 bases and J by 13 bases, with 18 bases between them. CDR3 region: CSADRVRETQFF. The DNA for the CDR3 is TGCAGTGCTGACAGAGTTAGGGAGACCCAGTTCTTC.

J is TRBJ2-5 and V is TRBV7-3, with D maybe TRBD1 (6 bases). Germline CDR1 reads SGHTA; CDR2 reads FQGTGA. This CDR3 spans 15 amino acids. V was clipped by 3 bases and J by 1 base, with 12 bases between them. CDR3 residues: CASSFTPQGQETQYF. The CDR3, as DNA: TGTGCCAGCAGCTTCACCCCACAGGGCCAAGAGACCCAGTACTTC.

This chain uses TRBV7-8 with TRBJ2-7; 9 positions match TRBD1. The CDR3 is made up of 17 amino acids. V lost 1 base, J lost 1 base, and 8 bases stayed unmatched. The V gene's germline CDR1 is SGHVS and CDR2 FQNEAQ. CDR3 protein: CASSLVGGTGRSYEQYF. DNA of the CDR3: TGTGCCAGCAGCTTAGTTGGAGGGACAGGGAGATCCTACGAGCAGTACTTC.

The V call is TRBV3-1, the J call TRBJ2-3; D might be TRBD2 (5 bases). V was cut by 2 bases and J by 2 bases, with 20 bases left in between. This CDR3 is built from 18 residues. Germline V gives CDR1 LGHDT, CDR2 YNNKEL (reference sequence). CDR3 sequence reads: CASSQIGLERGDTDTQYF. The CDR3 coding sequence is TGTGCCAGCAGCCAAATTGGTCTCGAACGGGGAGACACAGATACGCAGTATTTT.

Only a few counts were recorded for this clonotype. The junction differs from germline at one of its ends, possibly a read error. The chain has TRBV5-1 and TRBJ1-1; 7 bases fit TRBD1. The CDR3 has 14 residues. Germline V lookup: CDR1 SGHRS, CDR2 YFSETQ. The CDR3 region has the DNA TGTGCCAGCAGCTCCCAGGGGGGTAACACTGAAGCTTTCTTT. Its protein product is CASSSQGGNTEAFF.

A few counts support this clonotype. This chain links TRBV20-1 with TRBJ2-3, with 12 bases that match TRBD2. Germline-derived CDR1 and CDR2 are DFQATT and SNEGSKA (reference sequence). The CDR3 loop spans 17 amino acids. V gave up 5 bases and J gave up 0 bases; unmatched junction bases: 9. CDR3 in amino acids: CSAYLAGGPGSTDTQYF. The CDR3, as DNA: TGCAGTGCTTACCTAGCGGGGGGGCCCGGTAGCACAGATACGCAGTATTTT.

The chain employs TRBV3-1 and TRBJ2-1; D is unresolved. The V and J ends lost 1 base and 5 bases respectively, with 6 bases between them. Germline assignment: CDR1 LGHDT and CDR2 YNNKEL (reference sequence). The length of the CDR3 is 13 residues. CDR3 sequence: CASSQGSDNEQFF. CDR3 nucleotide sequence: TGTGCCAGCAGCCAAGGAAGCGACAATGAGCAGTTCTTC.

This clonotype was counted only a few times. This chain joins TRBV6-2 or TRBV6-3 and TRBJ2-7; D call uncertain. Germline CDR1 is MNHEY and CDR2 is SVGEGT. The CDR3 totals 14 residues. V was clipped by 0 bases and J by 0 bases, with 6 bases between them. CDR3 protein: CASSYSASSYEQYF. In DNA, the CDR3 is TGTGCCAGCAGTTACTCTGCCTCCTCCTACGAGCAGTACTTC.

The V and J genes are TRBV11-2 and TRBJ2-2; D might be TRBD2 (5 bases). Deletions cut 2 bases from V and 6 bases from J, with 16 bases between. Germline assignment: CDR1 SGHAT and CDR2 FQNNGV. The CDR3 sequence is 16 residues long. CDR3 region: CASSLSGIRSPGELFF. As DNA, the CDR3 is TGTGCCAGCAGCTTATCCGGGATAAGGTCCCCCGGGGAGCTGTTTTTT.

The chain combines TRBV7-8 with TRBJ1-2, with no clear D. Trimming stripped 9 bases from V and 5 bases from J, with 19 bases between. CDR1 and CDR2 (germline): SGHVS, FQNEAQ. The CDR3 spans 14 residues. DNA of the CDR3: TGTGCCAGTAGCCTACAACGAGGCGAGTATGGCTACACCTTC. It encodes CASSLQRGEYGYTF.